Listed below are T cell receptor beta chains from one sample, sequenced in a study of cytomegalovirus exposure and HLA in healthy donors. The table came from immunoSEQ multiplex PCR; TCRdb's copy has only in-frame clones and leaves some out. The sample gives 100,000 to 150,000 clones, roughly 89% of which show up once; roughly 2% is in the top ten. The material sequenced was PBMCs. These receptors all come from a woman aged 18-30 years in good health and CMV-seronegative. The CDR3 runs from the conserved cysteine through the conserved F or W. The order of the fields is D gene, clone size, J gene, V gene, CDR3 DNA, CDR3 protein. The D gene is left open where the match is weak. Clone size appears in some rows only: once, few, many, or a class for an expanded clone.

TRBD1 - TRBJ2-3 TRBV5-1 TGCGCCAGCACAACCAGACAGGGAGCATTCACAGATACGCAGTATTTT CASTTRQGAFTDTQYF
- few TRBJ1-5 TRBV7-9 TGTGCCAGCAGCGTCGACAGTAGCAATCAGCCCCAGCATTTT CASSVDSSNQPQHF
TRBD2 - TRBJ2-5 TRBV13 TGTGCCAGCAGCTCCTACCTCTCAGCGGGGGACGAGACCCAGTACTTC CASSSYLSAGDETQYF
TRBD1 - TRBJ1-2 TRBV6-6 TGTGCCAGCAGTTACTTGCTGAGGGACAGGGAGCTTTACACCTTC CASSYLLRDRELYTF
TRBD2 - TRBJ2-2 TRBV6-4 TGTGCCAGCAGTGACCCCGGGGGGACCGGGGAGCTGTTTTTT CASSDPGGTGELFF
- - TRBJ2-3 TRBV9 TGTGCCAGCAGCGTAGATGCGGCTAGCACAGATACGCAGTATTTT CASSVDAASTDTQYF
TRBD1 - TRBJ2-7 TRBV28 TGTGCCAGCAGTCCCGCACTTGGACAGGGAACCTACGAGCAGTACTTC CASSPALGQGTYEQYF
- - TRBJ1-2 TRBV10-2 TGCGCCAGCAGACAGGGATCCTTGAACTACACCTTC CASRQGSLNYTF
- - TRBJ1-1 TRBV6-1 TGTGCCAGCAGTGAGAGACAATGGACTGAAGCTTTCTTT CASSERQWTEAFF
TRBD2 - TRBJ2-7 TRBV4-2 TGTGCCAGCAGCCAATCAACTAGCGCCGGCGAGCAGTACTTC CASSQSTSAGEQYF
- once TRBJ2-2 TRBV29-1 TGCAGCGTTGCGGAGTTCGGCGGGGAGCTGTTTTTT CSVAEFGGELFF
TRBD2 - TRBJ2-5 TRBV6-5 TGTGCCAGCGGCCTAACTAGCGGGGATAAAGAGACCCAGTACTTC CASGLTSGDKETQYF
TRBD2 - TRBJ2-7 TRBV27 TGTGCCAGCAGTTCCGGGACTAGCGCCTACGAGCAGTACTTC CASSSGTSAYEQYF
- - TRBJ1-5 TRBV6-6 TGTGCCAGCAGTTATGAGAGTCCGTTCCAGCCCCAGCATTTT CASSYESPFQPQHF
TRBD1 - TRBJ1-1 TRBV5-6 TGTGCCAGCACCCCCGCCGGAGGGCAGGGGGCTGAAGCTTTCTTT CASTPAGGQGAEAFF
- - TRBJ2-3 TRBV6-5 TGTGCCAGCAGGCGAGGACATCTAACAGATACGCAGTATTTT CASRRGHLTDTQYF
- - TRBJ2-5 TRBV7-3 TGTGCCAGCAGCTCCGGAGGGACCCAGTACTTC CASSSGGTQYF
TRBD2 - TRBJ2-5 TRBV29-1 TGCAGCGTTGAAGCCGGACTAGCTAAATTGGGAGAGACCCAGTACTTC CSVEAGLAKLGETQYF